This is a list of T cell receptor beta chains from one sample in a study of beta chain features in type 1 diabetes. Generated by immunoSEQ multiplex PCR, the TCRdb table keeps only in-frame clones and is missing some. The sample has 810,000 or so clones; roughly 15% are singletons. The sequenced material came from naive CD4+ T cells from blood. Receptors were obtained from a young woman in good health. Both conserved end residues are part of each CDR3. The D gene is left open where the match is weak. The size of a clone is reported for some rows only, either as once, few or many, or as a class for expanded clones.

>TRBJ2-7|-|-|TRBV27
CASMRRGMYEQYF
TGTGCCAGCATGCGCAGGGGAATGTACGAGCAGTACTTC
>TRBJ1-2|few|-|TRBV18
CASSPMVDNYGYTF
TGTGCCAGCTCACCAATGGTCGATAACTATGGCTACACCTTC
>TRBJ2-1|few|TRBD2|TRBV27
CATSTSGSREQFF
TGTGCCACCTCGACTAGCGGGAGTCGGGAGCAGTTCTTC
>TRBJ2-5|-|-|TRBV28
CASSLGQWGQETQYF
TGTGCCAGCAGTTTAGGGCAGTGGGGCCAAGAGACCCAGTACTTC
>TRBJ1-4|few|-|TRBV11-2
CASSLTQGLGEQKLFF
TGTGCCAGCAGCTTGACTCAGGGGCTAGGGGAGCAAAAACTGTTTTTT
>TRBJ1-1|-|-|TRBV9
CASSAREGDLNTEAFF
TGTGCCAGCAGCGCCCGAGAAGGGGATTTGAACACTGAAGCTTTCTTT
>TRBJ2-1|-|TRBD2|TRBV9
CASSAQPGLAGGSEQFF
TGTGCCAGCAGCGCTCAACCCGGACTAGCGGGAGGCAGTGAGCAGTTCTTC
>TRBJ1-1|-|TRBD1|TRBV7-8
CASSTTGTGTRNTEAFF
TGTGCCAGCAGCACTACCGGGACAGGGACACGGAACACTGAAGCTTTCTTT
>TRBJ2-3|few|TRBD2|TRBV9
CASSVTASGTTDTQYF
TGTGCCAGCAGCGTAACGGCTAGCGGGACCACAGATACGCAGTATTTT
>TRBJ2-1|-|TRBD2|TRBV11-2
CASSLSLSGSGEQFF
TGTGCCAGCAGCTTATCACTAAGCGGGAGTGGTGAGCAGTTCTTC
>TRBJ2-3|-|-|TRBV28
CASSLTGGSNTDTQYF
TGTGCCAGCAGTTTGACGGGCGGCAGCAACACAGATACGCAGTATTTT